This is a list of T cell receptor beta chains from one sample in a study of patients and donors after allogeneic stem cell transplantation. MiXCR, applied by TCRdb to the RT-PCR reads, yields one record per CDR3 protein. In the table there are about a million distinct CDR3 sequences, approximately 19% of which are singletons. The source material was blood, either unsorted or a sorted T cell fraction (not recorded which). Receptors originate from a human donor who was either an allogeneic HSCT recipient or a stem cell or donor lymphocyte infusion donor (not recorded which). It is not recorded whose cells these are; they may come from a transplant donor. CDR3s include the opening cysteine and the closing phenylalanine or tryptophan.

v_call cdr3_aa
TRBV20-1 CSASPQRVGDTQYF
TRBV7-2 CASSLVGGGASEQFF
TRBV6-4 CASSDSFSADTQYF
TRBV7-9 CASSLTGTGIYEQYF
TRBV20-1 CSAKFPGLNEKLFF
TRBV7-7 CASSLDPTSAQYF
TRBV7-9 CASSSAETGPGELFF
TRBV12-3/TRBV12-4 CASSSRGLGANVLTF
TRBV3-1 CASSQTGTSGTDTQYF
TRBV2 CAIGTSQQSEQFF
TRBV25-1 CASSEYQGAGLLTDTQYF
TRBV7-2 CATSRDRGPNEQFF
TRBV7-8 CASSLILSDTQYF
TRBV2 CASHAGTGINVLTF
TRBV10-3 CAISGRGGGYEQYF
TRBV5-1 CASSSTTSGGYNEQFF
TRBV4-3 CASSQVVSGIEQYF
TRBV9 CASSPRVGVTTSYGYTF
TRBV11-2 CASSLEGAVVDTQFF
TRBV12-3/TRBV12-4 CASSLGAGQVSNQPQHF
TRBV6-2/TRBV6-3 CASSTEIYGYTF
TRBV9 CASSPPRTSGVDTQYF
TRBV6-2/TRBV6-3 CASSYGREGSNQPQHF
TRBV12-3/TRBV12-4 CASSLRQNYGYTF
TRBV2 CASRRWEVGYAEAFF
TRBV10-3 CATRGPGNNSPLHF
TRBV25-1 CASSLHGDTEAFF
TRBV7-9 CASSLDVTAREAFF
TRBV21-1 CASSKVGAEETQYF
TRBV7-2 CASSIGQGGYYEQYF
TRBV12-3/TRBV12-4 CASRRTFNTEAFF
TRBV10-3 CAISPTGALPGANVLTF
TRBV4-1 CASSQGTAFGSNQPQHF